Listed below are T cell receptor beta chains from one sample, sequenced in a study of shared clonotypes between healthy human individuals. Libraries were prepared by immunoSEQ multiplex PCR; TCRdb keeps only in-frame clonotypes and omits some of them. The table shows about 2 million clones, with about 94% occurring only once. The specimen sequenced was naive CD8+ T cells sorted from blood. All receptors derive from a man younger than 35 in good health. The CDR3 runs from the conserved cysteine through the conserved F or W. D genes are given only for firm matches. A row's size may be missing; if present it is once, few, many or a size class.

V	size	J	D	CDR3	DNA
TRBV6-6	-	TRBJ2-7	TRBD1	CASSSTGEGYEQYF	TGTGCCAGCAGCTCGACAGGGGAAGGGTACGAGCAGTACTTC
TRBV29-1	-	TRBJ2-5	-	CSVLWGAVETQYF	TGCAGCGTCCTGTGGGGTGCCGTGGAGACCCAGTACTTC
TRBV13	-	TRBJ2-7	TRBD1	CASSTLGTGAHEQYF	TGTGCCAGCAGCACTCTCGGGACAGGGGCCCACGAGCAGTACTTC
TRBV29-1	-	TRBJ2-3	TRBD1	CSVTGLISTDTQYF	TGCAGCGTGACAGGGTTAATTAGCACAGATACGCAGTATTTT
TRBV5-4	-	TRBJ2-7	-	CASSFWGNSYEQYF	TGTGCCAGCAGCTTTTGGGGGAACTCCTACGAGCAGTACTTC
TRBV5-1	-	TRBJ1-1	TRBD1	CASSTDRGGNTEAFF	TGCGCCAGCAGCACGGACAGGGGCGGGAACACTGAAGCTTTCTTT
TRBV7-8	few	TRBJ2-2	TRBD2	CASSPSGGGRARTGELFF	TGTGCCAGCAGCCCAAGTGGCGGCGGGAGGGCCCGAACCGGGGAGCTGTTTTTT
TRBV14	-	TRBJ2-7	-	CASSQGTGVPGDEQYF	TGTGCCAGCAGCCAAGGGACGGGGGTTCCTGGCGACGAGCAGTACTTC
TRBV9	-	TRBJ2-7	TRBD1	CASSATGWNEQYF	TGTGCCAGCAGCGCGACAGGGTGGAACGAGCAGTACTTC
TRBV28	-	TRBJ1-1	-	CATQDVGGTEAFF	TGTGCCACACAGGACGTGGGGGGCACTGAAGCTTTCTTT
TRBV4-1	-	TRBJ2-7	-	CASSQGFTYEQYF	TGCGCCAGCAGCCAGGGATTCACCTACGAGCAGTACTTC
TRBV27	-	TRBJ1-4	-	CASSPAPGEVLEKLFF	TGTGCCAGCAGTCCAGCCCCGGGAGAGGTTTTGGAAAAACTGTTTTTT
TRBV5-4	-	TRBJ2-3	-	CASSFFGGRTDTQYF	TGTGCCAGCAGCTTTTTCGGGGGGCGCACAGATACGCAGTATTTT
TRBV13	-	TRBJ1-1	-	CASSLGGGNTEAFF	TGTGCCAGCAGCTTAGGGGGTGGGAACACTGAAGCTTTCTTT
TRBV7-6	once	TRBJ1-1	-	CASSFSGEETANTEAFF	TGTGCCAGCAGCTTCTCCGGGGAGGAGACAGCGAACACTGAAGCTTTCTTT
TRBV21-1	-	TRBJ2-3	-	CASSKLHHGGAEGTDTQYF	TGTGCCAGCAGCAAACTTCATCACGGGGGGGCGGAAGGCACAGATACGCAGTATTTT
TRBV4-1	-	TRBJ1-2	-	CASSQSPGTDHGYTF	TGCGCCAGCAGCCAATCACCAGGGACGGATCATGGCTACACCTTC
TRBV10-3	-	TRBJ1-5	-	CAITGDSNQPQHF	TGTGCCATCACGGGCGATAGCAATCAGCCCCAGCATTTT
TRBV27	-	TRBJ2-2	-	CASSLGGPGELFF	TGTGCCAGCAGTTTGGGAGGACCCGGGGAGCTGTTTTTT
TRBV19	-	TRBJ1-5	-	CASNLGGVGSNQPQHF	TGTGCCAGTAACCTCGGGGGGGTAGGCAGCAATCAGCCCCAGCATTTT
TRBV5-7	-	TRBJ2-1	-	CASSWMHRRSSYNEQFF	TGTGCCAGCAGCTGGATGCACCGTAGAAGCTCCTACAATGAGCAGTTCTTC
TRBV5-4	-	TRBJ2-7	TRBD1	CASSSPGQGNSYEQYF	TGTGCCAGCAGCTCCCCTGGACAGGGGAACTCCTACGAGCAGTACTTC
TRBV27	-	TRBJ2-5	TRBD1	CASSMTGGAWGQETQYF	TGTGCCAGCAGTATGACAGGGGGCGCGTGGGGACAAGAGACCCAGTACTTC
TRBV27	-	TRBJ2-1	TRBD2	CAVLAGASYNEQFF	TGTGCCGTACTAGCGGGGGCCTCCTACAATGAGCAGTTCTTC
TRBV27	-	TRBJ2-7	TRBD1	CASSLTGFLSYEQYF	TGTGCCAGCAGTTTGACAGGGTTCTTATCCTACGAGCAGTACTTC
TRBV5-5	-	TRBJ2-7	-	CASSWSGSYEQYF	TGTGCCAGCAGCTGGAGCGGATCCTACGAGCAGTACTTC
TRBV6-1	-	TRBJ2-7	-	CASSDRTGSVYEQYF	TGTGCCAGCAGCGACCGCACAGGGTCCGTCTACGAGCAGTACTTC
TRBV5-8	once	TRBJ1-1	TRBD1	CASTYLGDSEAFF	TGTGCCAGCACCTACCTCGGGGACAGTGAAGCTTTCTTT